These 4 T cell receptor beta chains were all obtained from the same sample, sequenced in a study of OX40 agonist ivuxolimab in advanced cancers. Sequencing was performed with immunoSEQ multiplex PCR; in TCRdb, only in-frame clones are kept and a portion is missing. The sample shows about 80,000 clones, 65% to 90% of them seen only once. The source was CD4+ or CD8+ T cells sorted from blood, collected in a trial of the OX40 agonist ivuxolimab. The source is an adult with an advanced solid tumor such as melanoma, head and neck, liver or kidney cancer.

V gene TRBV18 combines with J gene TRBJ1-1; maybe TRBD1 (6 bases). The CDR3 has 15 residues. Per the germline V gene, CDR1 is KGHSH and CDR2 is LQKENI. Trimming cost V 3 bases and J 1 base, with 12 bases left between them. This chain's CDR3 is CASSPRTEGNTEAFF. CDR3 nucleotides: TGTGCCAGCTCACCCAGGACAGAAGGGAACACTGAAGCTTTCTTT.

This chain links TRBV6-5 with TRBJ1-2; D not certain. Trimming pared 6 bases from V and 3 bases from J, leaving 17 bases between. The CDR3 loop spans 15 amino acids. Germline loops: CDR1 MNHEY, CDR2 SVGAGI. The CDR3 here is CASRPPGRPDYGYTF. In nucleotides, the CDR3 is TGTGCCAGCAGGCCCCCGGGTCGGCCTGACTATGGCTACACCTTC.

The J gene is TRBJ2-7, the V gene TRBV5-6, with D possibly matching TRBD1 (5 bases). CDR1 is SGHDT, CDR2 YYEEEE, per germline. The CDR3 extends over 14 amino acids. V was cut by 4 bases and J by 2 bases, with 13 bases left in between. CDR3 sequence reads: CASSPNRLTYEQYF. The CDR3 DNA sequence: TGTGCCAGCAGCCCGAACAGGCTGACCTACGAGCAGTACTTC.

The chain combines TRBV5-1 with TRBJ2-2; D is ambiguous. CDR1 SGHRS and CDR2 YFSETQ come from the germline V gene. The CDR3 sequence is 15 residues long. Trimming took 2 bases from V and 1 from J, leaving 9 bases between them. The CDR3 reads CASSLSVGNTGELFF. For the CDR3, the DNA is TGCGCCAGCAGCTTAAGCGTGGGGAACACCGGGGAGCTGTTTTTT.